This T cell receptor beta chain was documented in a study of PD-1 blockade in classical Hodgkin lymphoma. On this clone: As yet, its antigen is unknown.

Libraries were prepared by immunoSEQ multiplex PCR; TCRdb keeps only in-frame clonotypes and omits some of them. Counted here are fewer than 20,000 clones, over 70% occurring once; the ten biggest clones make up about 2%. Trimming took 1 base from V and 6 from J, leaving 19 bases between them. Germline V CDR1 and CDR2: MGHRA, YSYEKL. CDR3 length: 16 residues. The time point was: cycle 4 day 1 (C4D1), after 6 weeks of nivolumab. All patients relapsed after autologous stem cell transplantation, and brentuximab vedotin exposure varied. Magnetic negative selection purified CD4+ T cells from thawed PBMCs. Whole-study results and caveats: Possibly reflecting disease activity or prior therapy, repertoire differences have causes that remain undefined. Before treatment, complete responders showed about the same diversity as newly diagnosed patients. CD8+ TCR diversity did not rise significantly by C4D1, unlike CD4+.

V and J are TRBV4-1 and TRBJ2-7, with D hard to call. The clonotype originates from a human donor with classical Hodgkin lymphoma. The input for sequencing was CD4+ T cells from blood, taken before the fourth cycle of nivolumab. This chain's CDR3 is CASSQVVLVQFGEQYF. CDR3 nucleotides: TGCGCCAGCAGCCAAGTCGTTTTGGTACAGTTTGGCGAGCAGTACTTC.